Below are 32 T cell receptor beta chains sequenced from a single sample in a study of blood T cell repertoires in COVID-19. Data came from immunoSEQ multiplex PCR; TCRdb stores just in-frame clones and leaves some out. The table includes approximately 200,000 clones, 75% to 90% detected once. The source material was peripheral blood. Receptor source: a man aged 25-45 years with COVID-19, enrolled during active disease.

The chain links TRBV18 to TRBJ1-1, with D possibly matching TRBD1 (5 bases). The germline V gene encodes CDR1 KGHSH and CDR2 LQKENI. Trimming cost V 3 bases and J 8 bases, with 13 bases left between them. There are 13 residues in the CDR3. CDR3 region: CASSPGQGVEAFF. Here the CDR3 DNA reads TGTGCCAGCTCACCCGGGCAGGGCGTCGAAGCTTTCTTT.

In DNA, the CDR3 is TGTGCCAGTAGTCTTCGTATCTCTAGCACAGATACGCAGTATTTT. This sequence encodes CASSLRISSTDTQYF. The chain combines TRBV19 with TRBJ2-3; D is unclear. V shed 5 bases and J shed 0 bases, with 12 bases lying between them. The CDR3 is 15 amino acids. The germline V gene encodes CDR1 LNHDA and CDR2 SQIVND (reference sequence). The full variable domain, in which reference TRBV19 and TRBJ2-3 provide the parts outside the CDR3, is DGGITQSPKYLFRKEGQNVTLSCEQNLNHDAMYWYRQDPGQGLRLIYYSQIVNDFQKGDIAEGYSVSREKKESFPLTVTSAQKNPTAFYLCASSLRISSTDTQYFGPGTRLTVL.

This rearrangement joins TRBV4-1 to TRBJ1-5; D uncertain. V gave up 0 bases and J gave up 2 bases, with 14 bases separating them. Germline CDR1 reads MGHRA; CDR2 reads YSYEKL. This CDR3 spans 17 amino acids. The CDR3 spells CASSQERRTVGNQPQHF. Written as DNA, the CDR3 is TGCGCCAGCAGCCAAGAAAGGAGGACTGTTGGCAATCAGCCCCAGCATTTT.

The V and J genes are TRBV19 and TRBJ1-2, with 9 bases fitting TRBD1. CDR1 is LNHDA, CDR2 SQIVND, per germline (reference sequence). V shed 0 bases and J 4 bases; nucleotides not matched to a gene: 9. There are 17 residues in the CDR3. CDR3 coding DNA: TGTGCCAGTAGTATAGATCTGGACAGGGGAGTGCGCTATGGCTACACCTTC. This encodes CASSIDLDRGVRYGYTF. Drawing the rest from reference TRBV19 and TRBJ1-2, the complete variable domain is DGGITQSPKYLFRKEGQNVTLSCEQNLNHDAMYWYRQDPGQGLRLIYYSQIVNDFQKGDIAEGYSVSREKKESFPLTVTSAQKNPTAFYLCASSIDLDRGVRYGYTFGSGTRLTVV.

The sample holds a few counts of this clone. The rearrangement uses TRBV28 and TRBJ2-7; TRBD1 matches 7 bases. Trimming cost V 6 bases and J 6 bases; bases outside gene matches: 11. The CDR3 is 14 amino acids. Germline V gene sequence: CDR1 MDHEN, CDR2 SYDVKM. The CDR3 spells CASRANRGRGEQYF. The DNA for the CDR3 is TGTGCCAGCAGGGCGAACAGGGGCCGGGGCGAGCAGTACTTC.

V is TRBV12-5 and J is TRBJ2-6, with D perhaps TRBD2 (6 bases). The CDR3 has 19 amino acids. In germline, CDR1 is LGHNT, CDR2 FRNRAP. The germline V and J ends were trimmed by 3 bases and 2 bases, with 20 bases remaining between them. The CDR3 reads CASGFIRGGGVAGANVLTF. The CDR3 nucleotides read TGTGCTAGTGGTTTCATTCGGGGAGGAGGGGTTGCTGGGGCCAACGTCCTGACTTTC.

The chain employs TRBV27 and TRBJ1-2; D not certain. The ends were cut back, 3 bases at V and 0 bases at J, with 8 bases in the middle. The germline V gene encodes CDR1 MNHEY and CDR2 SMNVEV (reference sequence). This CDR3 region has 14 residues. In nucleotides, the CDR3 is TGTGCCAGCAGTTTGGGAGGTCCTAACTATGGCTACACCTTC. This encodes CASSLGGPNYGYTF.

The CDR3, as DNA: TGTGCCACCAGTGATTTGCTAGCGGGGAAGTACGAGCAGTACTTC. It codes for CATSDLLAGKYEQYF. The V call is TRBV24-1, the J call TRBJ2-7; 9 bases are shared with TRBD2. The CDR3 is 15 amino acids. Germline CDR1 is KGHDR and CDR2 is SFDVKD. J lost 4 bases, V lost 0 bases, and 3 bases had no gene match.

DNA of the CDR3: TGTGCCACCAGCAAACTAGAGATCAGTAATTCACCCCTCCACTTT. It encodes CATSKLEISNSPLHF. The V gene is TRBV15, the J gene TRBJ1-6; D remains unclear. CDR1 and CDR2 (germline): LNHNV, YYDKDF (reference sequence). V was shortened by 4 bases and J by 6 bases, with 13 bases between the two germline ends. The CDR3 has 15 amino acids.

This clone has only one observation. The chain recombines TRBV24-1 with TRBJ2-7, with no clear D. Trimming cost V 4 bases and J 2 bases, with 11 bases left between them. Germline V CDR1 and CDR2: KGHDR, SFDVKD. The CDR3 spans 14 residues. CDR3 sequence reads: CATSERSDAYEQYF. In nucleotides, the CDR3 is TGTGCCACCAGTGAGAGGTCCGATGCCTACGAGCAGTACTTC.

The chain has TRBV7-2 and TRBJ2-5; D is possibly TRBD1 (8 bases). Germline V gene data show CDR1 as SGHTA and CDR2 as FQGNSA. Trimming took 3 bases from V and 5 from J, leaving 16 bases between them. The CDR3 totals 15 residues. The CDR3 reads CASSFRDRGGETQYF. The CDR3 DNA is TGTGCCAGCAGCTTTAGAGACAGGGGAGGGGAGACCCAGTACTTC.

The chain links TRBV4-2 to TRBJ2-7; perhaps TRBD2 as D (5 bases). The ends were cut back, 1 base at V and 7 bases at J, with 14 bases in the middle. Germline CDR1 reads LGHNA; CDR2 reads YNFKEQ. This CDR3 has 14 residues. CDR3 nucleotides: TGTGCCAGCAGCCAAGCCCCGGGGTTGGGTGAGCAGTACTTC. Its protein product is CASSQAPGLGEQYF.

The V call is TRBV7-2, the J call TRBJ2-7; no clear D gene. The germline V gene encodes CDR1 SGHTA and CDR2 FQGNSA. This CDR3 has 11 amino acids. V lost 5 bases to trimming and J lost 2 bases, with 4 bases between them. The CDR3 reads CASSRAYEQYF. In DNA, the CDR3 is TGTGCCAGCAGCAGAGCCTACGAGCAGTACTTC.

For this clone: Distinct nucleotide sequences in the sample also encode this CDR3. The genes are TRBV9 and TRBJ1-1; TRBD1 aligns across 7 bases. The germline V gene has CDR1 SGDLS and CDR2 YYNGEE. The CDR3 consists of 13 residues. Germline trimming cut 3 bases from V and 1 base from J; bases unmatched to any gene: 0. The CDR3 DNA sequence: TGTGCCAGCAGCGGACAGGGGAACACTGAAGCTTTCTTT. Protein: CASSGQGNTEAFF. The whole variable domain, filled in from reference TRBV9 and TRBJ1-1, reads DSGVTQTPKHLITATGQRVTLRCSPRSGDLSVYWYQQSLDQGLQFLIQYYNGEERAKGNILERFSAQQFPDLHSELNLSSLELGDSALYFCASSGQGNTEAFFGQGTRLTVV.

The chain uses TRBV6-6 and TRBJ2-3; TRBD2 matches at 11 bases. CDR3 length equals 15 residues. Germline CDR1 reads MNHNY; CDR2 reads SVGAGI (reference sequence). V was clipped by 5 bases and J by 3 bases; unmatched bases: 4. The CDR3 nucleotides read TGTGCCAGCAGTAGACTAGCGGGGCTAACAGATACGCAGTATTTT. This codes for CASSRLAGLTDTQYF.

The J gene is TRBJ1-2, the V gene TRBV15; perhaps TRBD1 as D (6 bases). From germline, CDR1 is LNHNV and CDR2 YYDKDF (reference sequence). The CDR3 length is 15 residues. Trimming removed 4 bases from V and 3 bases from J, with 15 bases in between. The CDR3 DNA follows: TGTGCCACCAGCACCCGAGGTTGGACAGACTATGGCTACACCTTC. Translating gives CATSTRGWTDYGYTF.

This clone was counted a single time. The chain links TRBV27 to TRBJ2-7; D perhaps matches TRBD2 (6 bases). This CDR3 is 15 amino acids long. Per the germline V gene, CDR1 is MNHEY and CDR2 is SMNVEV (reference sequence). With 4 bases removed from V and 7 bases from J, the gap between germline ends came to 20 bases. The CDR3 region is CASSWGVRAPEEQYF. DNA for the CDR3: TGTGCCAGCAGTTGGGGGGTTCGGGCGCCAGAGGAGCAGTACTTC.

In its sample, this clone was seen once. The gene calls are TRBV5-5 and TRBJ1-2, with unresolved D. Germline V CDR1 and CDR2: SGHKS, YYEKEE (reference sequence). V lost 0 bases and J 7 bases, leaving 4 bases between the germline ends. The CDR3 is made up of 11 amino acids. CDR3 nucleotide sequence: TGTGCCAGCAGCTTGGCGGGTGGCTACACCTTC. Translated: CASSLAGGYTF.

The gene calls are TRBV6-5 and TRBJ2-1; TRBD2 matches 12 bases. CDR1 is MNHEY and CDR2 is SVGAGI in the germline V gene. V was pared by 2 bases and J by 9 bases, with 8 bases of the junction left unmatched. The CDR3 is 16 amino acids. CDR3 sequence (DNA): TGTGCCAGCAGTTACGTCCCTAGCGGGGGGGCGAGTGAGCAGTTCTTC. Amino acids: CASSYVPSGGASEQFF.

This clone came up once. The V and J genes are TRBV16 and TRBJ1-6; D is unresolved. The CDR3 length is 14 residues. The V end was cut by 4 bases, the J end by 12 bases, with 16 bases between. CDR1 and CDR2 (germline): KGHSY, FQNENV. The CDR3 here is CASSPPMSDLPLHF. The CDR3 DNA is TGTGCCAGCAGCCCACCTATGTCCGACTTACCCCTCCACTTT.

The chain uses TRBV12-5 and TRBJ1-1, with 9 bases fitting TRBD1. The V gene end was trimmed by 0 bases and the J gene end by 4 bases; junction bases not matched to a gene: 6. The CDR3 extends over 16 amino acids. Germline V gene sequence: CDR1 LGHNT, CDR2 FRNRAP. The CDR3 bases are TGTGCTAGTGGTTTGGTTGTGGACAGGGGACCCACTGAAGCTTTCTTT. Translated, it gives CASGLVVDRGPTEAFF.

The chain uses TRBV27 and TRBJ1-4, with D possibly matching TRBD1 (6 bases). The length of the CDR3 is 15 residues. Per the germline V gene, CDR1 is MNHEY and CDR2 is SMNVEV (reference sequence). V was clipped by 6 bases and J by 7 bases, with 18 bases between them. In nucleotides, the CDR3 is TGTGCCAGCAGGAAACAGGGACGGGTTAGTGAAAAACTGTTTTTT. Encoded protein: CASRKQGRVSEKLFF.

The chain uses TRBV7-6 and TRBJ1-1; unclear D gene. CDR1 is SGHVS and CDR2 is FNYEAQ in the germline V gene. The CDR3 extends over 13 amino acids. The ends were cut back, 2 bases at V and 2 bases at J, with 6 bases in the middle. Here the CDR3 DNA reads TGTGCCAGCAGCTTATCAGATAACACTGAAGCTTTCTTT. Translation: CASSLSDNTEAFF.

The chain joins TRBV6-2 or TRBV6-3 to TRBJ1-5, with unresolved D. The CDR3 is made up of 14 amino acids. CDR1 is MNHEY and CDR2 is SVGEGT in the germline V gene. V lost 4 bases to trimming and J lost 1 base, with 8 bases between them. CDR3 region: CASSLARSNQPQHF. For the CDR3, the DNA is TGTGCCAGCAGTTTAGCAAGAAGCAATCAGCCCCAGCATTTT.

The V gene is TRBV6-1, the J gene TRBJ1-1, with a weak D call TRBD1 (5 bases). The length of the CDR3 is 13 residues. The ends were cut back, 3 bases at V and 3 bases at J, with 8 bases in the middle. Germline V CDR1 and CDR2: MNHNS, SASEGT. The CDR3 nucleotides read TGTGCCAGCAGTGAGGCAGGGCACACTGAAGCTTTCTTT. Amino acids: CASSEAGHTEAFF.

The CDR3 DNA reads TGTGCCAGCAGTTACGGCAGGCCGAACACTGAAGCTTTCTTT. Its translation is CASSYGRPNTEAFF. The chain joins TRBV6-5 to TRBJ1-1; D is undetermined. V was cut by 2 bases and J by 1 base, with 8 bases left in between. The CDR3 has 14 residues. Germline V gene sequence: CDR1 MNHEY, CDR2 SVGAGI.

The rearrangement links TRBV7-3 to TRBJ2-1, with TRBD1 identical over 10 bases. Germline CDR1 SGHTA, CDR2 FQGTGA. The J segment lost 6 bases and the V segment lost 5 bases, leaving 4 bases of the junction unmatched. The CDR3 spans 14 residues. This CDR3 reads CASSQRQGANEQFF. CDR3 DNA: TGTGCCAGCAGCCAGAGACAGGGGGCCAATGAGCAGTTCTTC.

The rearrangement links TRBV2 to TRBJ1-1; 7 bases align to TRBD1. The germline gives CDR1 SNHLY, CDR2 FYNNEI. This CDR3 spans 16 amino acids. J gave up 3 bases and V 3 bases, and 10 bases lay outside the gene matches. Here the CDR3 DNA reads TGTGCCAGCAGTGACTTTGTATACAGGGGATACACTGAAGCTTTCTTT. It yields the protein CASSDFVYRGYTEAFF. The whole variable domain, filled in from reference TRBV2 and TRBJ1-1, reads EPEVTQTPSHQVTQMGQEVILRCVPISNHLYFYWYRQILGQKVEFLVSFYNNEISEKSEIFDDQFSVERPDGSNFTLKIRSTKLEDSAMYFCASSDFVYRGYTEAFFGQGTRLTVV.

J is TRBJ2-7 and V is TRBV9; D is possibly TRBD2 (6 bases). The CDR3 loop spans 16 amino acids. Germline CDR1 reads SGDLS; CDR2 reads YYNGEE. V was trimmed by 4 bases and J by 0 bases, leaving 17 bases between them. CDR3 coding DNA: TGTGCCAGCAGCCCTTGGTCGGGACTCCGCTCCTACGAGCAGTACTTC. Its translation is CASSPWSGLRSYEQYF.

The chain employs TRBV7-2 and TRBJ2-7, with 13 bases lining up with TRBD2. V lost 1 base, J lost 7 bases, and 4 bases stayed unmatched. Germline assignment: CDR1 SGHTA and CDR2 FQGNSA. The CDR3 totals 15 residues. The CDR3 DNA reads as TGTGCCAGCAGCTTAGTACTAGCGGGGGGGAGGGAGCAGTACTTC. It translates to CASSLVLAGGREQYF. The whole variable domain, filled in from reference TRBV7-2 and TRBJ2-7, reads GAGVSQSPSNKVTEKGKDVELRCDPISGHTALYWYRQSLGQGLEFLIYFQGNSAPDKSGLPSDRFSAERTGGSVSTLTIQRTQQEDSAVYLCASSLVLAGGREQYFGPGTRLTVT.

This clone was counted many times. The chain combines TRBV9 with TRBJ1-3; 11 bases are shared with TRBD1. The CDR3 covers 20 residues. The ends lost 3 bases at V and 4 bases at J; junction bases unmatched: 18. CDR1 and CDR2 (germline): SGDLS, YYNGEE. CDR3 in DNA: TGTGCCAGCAGCGCGAGAGCCCGGGACAGGGGGAGGATATCAGGAAACACCATATATTTT. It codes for CASSARARDRGRISGNTIYF.

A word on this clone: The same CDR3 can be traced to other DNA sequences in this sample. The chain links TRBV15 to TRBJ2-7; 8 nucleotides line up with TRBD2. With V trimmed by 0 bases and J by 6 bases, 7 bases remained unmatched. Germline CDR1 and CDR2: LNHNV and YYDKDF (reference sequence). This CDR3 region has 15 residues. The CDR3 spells CATSREQAGVGEQYF. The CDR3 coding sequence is TGTGCCACCAGCAGAGAGCAAGCGGGAGTCGGCGAGCAGTACTTC.